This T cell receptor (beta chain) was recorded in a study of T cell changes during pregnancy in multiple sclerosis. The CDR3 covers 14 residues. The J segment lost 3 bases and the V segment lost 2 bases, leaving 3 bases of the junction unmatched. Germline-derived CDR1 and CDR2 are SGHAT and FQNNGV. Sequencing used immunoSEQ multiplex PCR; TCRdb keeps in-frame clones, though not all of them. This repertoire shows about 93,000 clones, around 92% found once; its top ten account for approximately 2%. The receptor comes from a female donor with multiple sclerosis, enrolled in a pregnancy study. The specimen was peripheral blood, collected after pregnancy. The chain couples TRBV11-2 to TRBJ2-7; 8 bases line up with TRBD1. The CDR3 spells CASSLSGTGYEQYF. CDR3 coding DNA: TGTGCCAGCAGCTTATCCGGGACAGGCTACGAGCAGTACTTC.